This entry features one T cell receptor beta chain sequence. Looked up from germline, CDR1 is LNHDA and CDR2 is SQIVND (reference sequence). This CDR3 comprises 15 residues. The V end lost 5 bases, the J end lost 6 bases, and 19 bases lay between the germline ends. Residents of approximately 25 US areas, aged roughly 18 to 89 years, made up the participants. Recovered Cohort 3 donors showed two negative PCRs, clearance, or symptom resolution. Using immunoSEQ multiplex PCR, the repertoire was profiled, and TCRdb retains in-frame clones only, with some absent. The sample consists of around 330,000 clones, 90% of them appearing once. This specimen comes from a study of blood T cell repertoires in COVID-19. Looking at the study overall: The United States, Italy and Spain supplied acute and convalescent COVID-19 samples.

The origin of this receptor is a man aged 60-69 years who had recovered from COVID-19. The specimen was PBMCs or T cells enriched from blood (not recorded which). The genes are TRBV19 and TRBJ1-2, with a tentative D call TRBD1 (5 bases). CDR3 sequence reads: CASSPTGRRGDGYTF. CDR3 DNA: TGTGCCAGTAGTCCAACCGGGAGGAGGGGAGATGGCTACACCTTC.